This paragraph covers one T cell receptor (beta chain) sequence. As yet, its antigen is unknown. Trimming stripped 5 bases from V and 8 bases from J, with 15 bases between. In germline, CDR1 is MNHNY, CDR2 SVGAGI (reference sequence). This CDR3 has 13 amino acids. This sample was included in a study of radiotherapy plus CTLA-4 blockade in lung cancer. Points from the study as a whole: Blood-borne expansion of tumor-derived TCR clones followed radiotherapy plus ipilimumab.

Clones were read by immunoSEQ multiplex PCR, and TCRdb kept only the in-frame ones, dropping some. The data show 70,000 to 95,000 clones, around 83% seen once. This clonotype originated in a human donor with non-small cell lung cancer that progressed on radiotherapy plus ipilimumab. The chain recombines TRBV6-6 with TRBJ1-2; D gene unclear. This material consisted of peripheral blood, taken from a patient treated with radiotherapy plus ipilimumab. CDR3 coding DNA: TGTGCCAGCAGTGCACATTCGAGCGGGGGCTACACCTTC. Its translation: CASSAHSSGGYTF.